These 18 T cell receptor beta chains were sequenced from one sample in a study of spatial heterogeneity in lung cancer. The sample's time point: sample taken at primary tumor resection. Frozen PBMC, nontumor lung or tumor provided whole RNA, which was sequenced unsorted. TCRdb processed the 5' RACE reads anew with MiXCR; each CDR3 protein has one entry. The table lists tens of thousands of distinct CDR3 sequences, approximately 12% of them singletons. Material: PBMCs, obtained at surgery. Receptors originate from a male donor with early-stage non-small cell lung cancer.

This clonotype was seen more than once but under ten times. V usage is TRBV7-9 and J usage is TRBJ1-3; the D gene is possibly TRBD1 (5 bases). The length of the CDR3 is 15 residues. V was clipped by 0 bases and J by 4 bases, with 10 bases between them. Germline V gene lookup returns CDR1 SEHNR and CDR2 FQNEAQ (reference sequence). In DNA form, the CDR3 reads TGTGCCAGCAGCTTAGCCGCGACAGAAGGAAACACCATATATTTT. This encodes CASSLAATEGNTIYF.

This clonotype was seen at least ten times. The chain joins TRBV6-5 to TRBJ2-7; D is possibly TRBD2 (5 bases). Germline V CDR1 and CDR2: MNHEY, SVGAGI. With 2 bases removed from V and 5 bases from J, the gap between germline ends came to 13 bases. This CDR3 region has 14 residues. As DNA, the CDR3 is TGTGCCAGCAGTTACAAAATCGGACTGGACGAGCAGTACTTC. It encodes CASSYKIGLDEQYF.

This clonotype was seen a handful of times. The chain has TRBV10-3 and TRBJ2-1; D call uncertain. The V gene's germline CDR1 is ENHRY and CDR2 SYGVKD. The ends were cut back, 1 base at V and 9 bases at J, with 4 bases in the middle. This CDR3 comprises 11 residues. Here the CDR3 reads CAISEWVEQFF. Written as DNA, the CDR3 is TGTGCCATCAGTGAGTGGGTTGAGCAGTTCTTC.

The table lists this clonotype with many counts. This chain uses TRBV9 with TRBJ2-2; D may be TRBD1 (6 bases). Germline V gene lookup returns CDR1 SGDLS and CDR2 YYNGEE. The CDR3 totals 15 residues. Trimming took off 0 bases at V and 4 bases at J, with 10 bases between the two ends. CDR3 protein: CASSVDRAGTGELFF. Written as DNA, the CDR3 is TGTGCCAGCAGCGTAGACAGGGCGGGCACCGGGGAGCTGTTTTTT.

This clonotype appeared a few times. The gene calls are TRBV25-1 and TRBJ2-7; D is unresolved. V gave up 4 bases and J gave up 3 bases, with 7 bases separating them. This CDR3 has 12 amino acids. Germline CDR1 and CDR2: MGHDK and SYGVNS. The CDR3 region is CASSGLGYEQYF. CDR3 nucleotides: TGTGCCAGCAGTGGACTCGGCTACGAGCAGTACTTC.

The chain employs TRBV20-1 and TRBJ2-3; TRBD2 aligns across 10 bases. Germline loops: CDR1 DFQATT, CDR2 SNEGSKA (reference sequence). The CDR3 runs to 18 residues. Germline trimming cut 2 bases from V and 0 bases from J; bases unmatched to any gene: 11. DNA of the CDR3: TGCAGTGCTAGATCAAAGCCTAGCGGGGGCGGAAGCACAGATACGCAGTATTTT. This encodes CSARSKPSGGGSTDTQYF.

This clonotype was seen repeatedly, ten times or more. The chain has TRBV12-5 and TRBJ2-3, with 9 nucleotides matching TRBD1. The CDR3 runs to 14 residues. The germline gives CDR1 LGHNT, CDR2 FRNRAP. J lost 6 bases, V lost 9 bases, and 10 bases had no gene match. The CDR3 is CASSMDRGVDTQYF. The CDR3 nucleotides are TGTGCTAGCTCCATGGACAGGGGAGTGGATACGCAGTATTTT.

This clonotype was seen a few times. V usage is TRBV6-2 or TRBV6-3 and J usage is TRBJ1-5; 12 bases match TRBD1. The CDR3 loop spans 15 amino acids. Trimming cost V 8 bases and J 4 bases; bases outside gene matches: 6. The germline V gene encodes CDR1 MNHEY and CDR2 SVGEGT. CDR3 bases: TGTGCCAGCGGGGACAGGGGGCTGGGTAATCAGCCCCAGCATTTT. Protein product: CASGDRGLGNQPQHF.

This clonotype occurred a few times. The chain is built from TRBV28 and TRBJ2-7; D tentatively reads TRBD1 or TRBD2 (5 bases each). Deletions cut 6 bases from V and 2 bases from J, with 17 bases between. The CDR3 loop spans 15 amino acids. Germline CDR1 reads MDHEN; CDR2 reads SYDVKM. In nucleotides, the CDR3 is TGTGCCAGCAGCCCCGGGACCGCAACCCCCTACGAGCAGTACTTC. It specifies CASSPGTATPYEQYF. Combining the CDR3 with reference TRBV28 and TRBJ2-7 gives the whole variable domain DVKVTQSSRYLVKRTGEKVFLECVQDMDHENMFWYRQDPGLGLRLIYFSYDVKMKEKGDIPEGYSVSREKKERFSLILESASTNQTSMYLCASSPGTATPYEQYFGPGTRLTVT.

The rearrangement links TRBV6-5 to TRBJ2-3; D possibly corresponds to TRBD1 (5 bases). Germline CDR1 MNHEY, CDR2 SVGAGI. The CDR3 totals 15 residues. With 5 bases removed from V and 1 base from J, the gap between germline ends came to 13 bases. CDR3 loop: CASSRQGMGTDTQYF. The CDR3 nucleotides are TGTGCCAGCAGTCGGCAGGGAATGGGCACAGATACGCAGTATTTT.

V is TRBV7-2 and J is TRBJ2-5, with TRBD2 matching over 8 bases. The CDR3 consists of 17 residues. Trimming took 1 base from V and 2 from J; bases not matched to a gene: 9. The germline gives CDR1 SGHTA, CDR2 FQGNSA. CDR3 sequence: CASSLGPSAGGQETQYF. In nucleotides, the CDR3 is TGTGCCAGCAGCTTAGGACCCTCCGCGGGAGGACAAGAGACCCAGTACTTC.

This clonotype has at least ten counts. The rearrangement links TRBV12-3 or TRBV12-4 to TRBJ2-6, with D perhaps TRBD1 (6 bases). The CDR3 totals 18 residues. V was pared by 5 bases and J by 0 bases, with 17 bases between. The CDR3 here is CASSTNRVGDSGANVLTF. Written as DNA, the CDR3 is TGTGCCAGCAGTACAAACAGGGTGGGGGACTCTGGGGCCAACGTCCTGACTTTC.

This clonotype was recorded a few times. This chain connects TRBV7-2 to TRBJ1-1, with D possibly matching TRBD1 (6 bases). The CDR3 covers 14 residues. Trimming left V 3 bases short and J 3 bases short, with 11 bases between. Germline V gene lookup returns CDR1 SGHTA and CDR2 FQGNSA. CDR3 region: CASSFRGFDTEAFF. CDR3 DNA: TGTGCCAGCAGCTTCAGGGGATTTGACACTGAAGCTTTCTTT.

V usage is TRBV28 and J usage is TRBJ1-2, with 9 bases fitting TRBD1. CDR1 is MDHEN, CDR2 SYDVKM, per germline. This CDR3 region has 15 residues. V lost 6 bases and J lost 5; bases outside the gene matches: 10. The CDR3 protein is CASSSGQGEFYGYTF. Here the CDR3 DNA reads TGTGCCAGCAGCTCGGGACAGGGAGAATTTTATGGCTACACCTTC.

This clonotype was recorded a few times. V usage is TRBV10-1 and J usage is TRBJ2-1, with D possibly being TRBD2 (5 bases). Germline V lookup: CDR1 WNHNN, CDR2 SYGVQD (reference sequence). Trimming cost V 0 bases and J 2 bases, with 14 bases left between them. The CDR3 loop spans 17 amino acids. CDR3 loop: CASSESINSGPYNEQFF. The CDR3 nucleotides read TGCGCCAGCAGTGAGTCGATCAACAGCGGACCCTACAATGAGCAGTTCTTC.

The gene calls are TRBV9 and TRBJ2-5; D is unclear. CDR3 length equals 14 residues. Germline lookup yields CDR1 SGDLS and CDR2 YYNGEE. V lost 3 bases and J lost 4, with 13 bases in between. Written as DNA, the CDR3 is TGTGCCAGCAGCGAGGGTGGGCTCCCAGAGACCCAGTACTTC. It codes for CASSEGGLPETQYF. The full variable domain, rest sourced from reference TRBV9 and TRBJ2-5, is DSGVTQTPKHLITATGQRVTLRCSPRSGDLSVYWYQQSLDQGLQFLIQYYNGEERAKGNILERFSAQQFPDLHSELNLSSLELGDSALYFCASSEGGLPETQYFGPGTRLLVL.

This CDR3 reads CASSLDLGGSGRRPQYF. DNA of the CDR3: TGTGCCAGCAGCTTAGACCTCGGTGGCAGCGGGAGGAGACCCCAGTACTTC. The chain is built from TRBV7-8 and TRBJ2-5, with TRBD2 identical over 9 bases. The V and J ends lost 1 base and 9 bases, in that order; junction bases with no gene match: 15. The CDR3 consists of 17 residues. Germline CDR1 reads SGHVS; CDR2 reads FQNEAQ.

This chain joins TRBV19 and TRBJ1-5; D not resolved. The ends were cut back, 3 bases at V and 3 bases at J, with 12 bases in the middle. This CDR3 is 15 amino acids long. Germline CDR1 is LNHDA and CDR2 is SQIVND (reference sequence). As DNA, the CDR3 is TGTGCCAGTAGTATTGAGGGTTTGGCCAATCAGCCCCAGCATTTT. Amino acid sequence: CASSIEGLANQPQHF.